The 17 T cell receptor beta chains below come from one sample, sequenced in a study of OX40 agonist ivuxolimab in advanced cancers. Sequenced by immunoSEQ multiplex PCR; TCRdb stores in-frame clones only, minus some. The data show around 56,000 clones, about 89% seen once. The sequences come from CD4+ or CD8+ T cells sorted from blood, collected in a trial of the OX40 agonist ivuxolimab. Every receptor here comes from an adult with an advanced solid tumor such as melanoma, head and neck, liver or kidney cancer.

The chain recombines TRBV5-1 with TRBJ2-5, with a possible D match to TRBD2 (6 bases). Per the germline V gene, CDR1 is SGHRS and CDR2 is YFSETQ. The V gene lost 0 bases and the J gene lost 3 bases, with 12 bases spanning the gap. This CDR3 is built from 15 residues. CDR3 DNA sequence: TGCGCCAGCAGCTTGGAGGAGACTAGGGAAGAGACCCAGTACTTC. Translating gives CASSLEETREETQYF.

V gene TRBV25-1 combines with J gene TRBJ2-7; D is possibly TRBD2 (5 bases). The germline V gene encodes CDR1 MGHDK and CDR2 SYGVNS. This CDR3 contains 13 residues. V lost 5 bases, J lost 2 bases, and 10 bases lay in between. CDR3 loop: CASSRARAYEQYF. CDR3 sequence (DNA): TGTGCCAGCAGTAGGGCGCGGGCCTACGAGCAGTACTTC.

This clone was counted a single time. The chain has TRBV19 and TRBJ2-7; the D call may be TRBD1 or TRBD2 (5 bases each). The V gene lost 5 bases and the J gene lost 0 bases, with 11 bases spanning the gap. Germline CDR1 and CDR2: LNHDA and SQIVND (reference sequence). The CDR3 is 14 residues long. CDR3 region: CASSARDGSYEQYF. The CDR3 coding sequence is TGTGCCAGTAGTGCCCGGGACGGCTCCTACGAGCAGTACTTC.

The chain carries TRBV28 and TRBJ2-1, with TRBD1 identical over 7 bases. The V gene end was trimmed by 7 bases and the J gene end by 5 bases; junction bases not matched to a gene: 5. Looked up from germline, CDR1 is MDHEN and CDR2 is SYDVKM. The length of the CDR3 is 13 residues. This chain's CDR3 is CASKGQVNNEQFF. CDR3 DNA sequence: TGTGCCAGCAAAGGACAGGTCAACAATGAGCAGTTCTTC.

This chain connects TRBV28 to TRBJ2-7, with 10 bases aligning to TRBD1. This CDR3 has 16 residues. Germline trimming cut 7 bases from V and 0 bases from J; bases unmatched to any gene: 9. Germline assignment: CDR1 MDHEN and CDR2 SYDVKM. The CDR3 protein is CASTPTGGGSSYEQYF. Here the CDR3 DNA reads TGTGCCAGCACCCCGACAGGGGGCGGGAGCTCCTACGAGCAGTACTTC. Full variable domain (outside the CDR3, taken from reference TRBV28 and TRBJ2-7): DVKVTQSSRYLVKRTGEKVFLECVQDMDHENMFWYRQDPGLGLRLIYFSYDVKMKEKGDIPEGYSVSREKKERFSLILESASTNQTSMYLCASTPTGGGSSYEQYFGPGTRLTVT.

On this clone: This sample includes further DNA sequences coding for the same CDR3. The chain employs TRBV7-8 and TRBJ2-3; D ambiguous. V was shortened by 1 base and J by 4 bases, with 6 bases between the two germline ends. Germline assignment: CDR1 SGHVS and CDR2 FQNEAQ. The CDR3 length is 13 residues. The CDR3 sequence: CASSLEGADTQYF. In nucleotides, the CDR3 is TGTGCCAGCAGCTTAGAGGGCGCAGATACGCAGTATTTT.

V usage is TRBV28 and J usage is TRBJ2-7, with TRBD2 matching over 10 bases. The V and J ends lost 8 bases and 0 bases, in that order; junction bases with no gene match: 1. CDR1 MDHEN and CDR2 SYDVKM come from the germline V gene. The CDR3 has 13 amino acids. The CDR3 sequence is CASWTSGSYEQYF. CDR3 nucleotide sequence: TGTGCCAGCTGGACTAGCGGCTCCTACGAGCAGTACTTC.

This clone was seen just once. The chain employs TRBV25-1 and TRBJ1-5; 7 bases are shared with TRBD1. CDR3 length: 15 residues. The ends lost 9 bases at V and 1 base at J; junction bases unmatched: 9. Germline loops: CDR1 MGHDK, CDR2 SYGVNS. The CDR3 spells CASLTPDRSNQPQHF. The CDR3 DNA is TGTGCCAGTCTGACCCCGGACAGGAGCAATCAGCCCCAGCATTTT.

The sample holds one count of this clone. V is TRBV28 and J is TRBJ2-5; D is perhaps TRBD1 or TRBD2 (6 bases each). V lost 4 bases, J lost 1 base, and 16 bases lay in between. Germline lookup yields CDR1 MDHEN and CDR2 SYDVKM. The CDR3 length is 16 residues. The CDR3 here is CASSSSRGELQETQYF. The CDR3 nucleotides read TGTGCCAGCAGTTCCTCGAGGGGGGAGCTCCAAGAGACCCAGTACTTC.

The chain couples TRBV10-3 to TRBJ2-3; D is unclear. The CDR3 totals 13 residues. The V end was cut by 6 bases, the J end by 0 bases, with 7 bases between. Germline V gives CDR1 ENHRY, CDR2 SYGVKD. The CDR3: CAIRTTSTDTQYF. CDR3 bases: TGTGCCATCAGAACCACTAGCACAGATACGCAGTATTTT.

The count of this clone is one. The chain couples TRBV5-6 to TRBJ1-2; weak D call: TRBD1 (5 bases). The CDR3 length is 15 residues. In germline, CDR1 is SGHDT, CDR2 YYEEEE. V lost 1 base to trimming and J lost 4 bases, with 14 bases between them. The CDR3 region has the DNA TGTGCCAGCAGCTTGTACGGGGGGTTGGCCTATGGCTACACCTTC. It specifies CASSLYGGLAYGYTF. The variable domain in full, completed from reference TRBV5-6 and TRBJ1-2, reads DAGVTQSPTHLIKTRGQQVTLRCSPKSGHDTVSWYQQALGQGPQFIFQYYEEEERQRGNFPDRFSGHQFPNYSSELNVNALLLGDSALYLCASSLYGGLAYGYTFGSGTRLTVV.

This chain links TRBV5-1 with TRBJ2-5, with D maybe TRBD2 (5 bases). Germline V gene data show CDR1 as SGHRS and CDR2 as YFSETQ. Trimming took 3 bases from V and 7 from J, leaving 16 bases between them. This CDR3 comprises 14 residues. The CDR3 here is CASSWGEDGGTQYF. In nucleotides, the CDR3 is TGCGCCAGCAGCTGGGGTGAGGATGGAGGGACCCAGTACTTC.

This rearrangement joins TRBV4-1 to TRBJ1-4, with D possibly TRBD1 on 5 matching bases. Germline V gene data show CDR1 as MGHRA and CDR2 as YSYEKL. Between the trimmed V and J ends, which lost 4 bases and 4 bases, there was a span of 16 bases. The CDR3 sequence is 16 residues long. The CDR3 DNA reads TGCGCCAGCAGCCCATCGGGCCGGGGGATTAATGAAAAACTGTTTTTT. Translated, it gives CASSPSGRGINEKLFF.

As to this clone: A junction boundary mismatches the germline segment, possibly from a read error. The V call is TRBV5-1, the J call TRBJ2-5; D remains ambiguous. Germline CDR1 SGHRS, CDR2 YFSETQ. The CDR3 loop spans 11 amino acids. The DNA of the CDR3 is TGCGCCAGCCGCTTCCAAGAGACCCAGTACTTC. Translating gives CASRFQETQYF.

This clone appeared once. The chain combines TRBV11-3 with TRBJ2-3; TRBD2 matches at 10 bases. The germline V gene encodes CDR1 SGHNT and CDR2 YENEEA. Trimming cost V 5 bases and J 3 bases; bases outside gene matches: 8. The CDR3 has 16 residues. The CDR3 coding sequence is TGTGCCAGCAGCAATTCCTTAGCGGGAGGAACAGATACGCAGTATTTT. This encodes CASSNSLAGGTDTQYF.

For the CDR3, the DNA is TGTGCCAGCAGCCAAGAGCCGGGAAGCTCTGGAAACACCATATATTTT. It codes for CASSQEPGSSGNTIYF. The rearrangement uses TRBV14 and TRBJ1-3; D uncertain. V was pared by 0 bases and J by 0 bases, with 9 bases between. This CDR3 has 16 amino acids. Germline assignment: CDR1 SGHDN and CDR2 FVKESK.

The CDR3 loop reads CASSLRSGSYNEQFF. The CDR3 DNA reads as TGTGCCAGCAGTTTACGTAGCGGGAGTTACAATGAGCAGTTCTTC. The chain recombines TRBV27 with TRBJ2-1; 9 nucleotides line up with TRBD2. The CDR3 contains 15 residues. The ends lost 2 bases at V and 4 bases at J; junction bases unmatched: 3. The germline V gene encodes CDR1 MNHEY and CDR2 SMNVEV (reference sequence).